These T cell receptor beta chains were read from a single sample in a study of blood T cell repertoires in COVID-19. Method: immunoSEQ multiplex PCR; TCRdb's copy keeps in-frame clones and lacks some. The sample gives 150,000 to 200,000 clones, 65% to 90% of which show up once; 1.5% is in the top ten. The sequenced material came from peripheral blood. These receptors all stem from a human donor in a cohort sampled during active COVID-19. Each CDR3 is given with its conserved first and last residue. D genes are given only for firm matches. A clone size is listed for some rows: how often the clone was seen (once, few, many), or a class if it is expanded.

V gene,J gene,clone size,D gene,CDR3 DNA,CDR3 protein
TRBV15,TRBJ2-3,NA,TRBD1,TGTGCCACCAGCAGAGCGGGACAGCCTTCCACAGATACGCAGTATTTT,CATSRAGQPSTDTQYF
TRBV12-3/TRBV12-4,TRBJ2-7,NA,NA,TGTGCCAGCAGTTACAGGTCCTACGAGCAGTACTTC,CASSYRSYEQYF
TRBV7-9,TRBJ2-7,NA,NA,TGTGCCAGCGAGGGGGGGCTTAGCTCCTACGAGCAGTACTTC,CASEGGLSSYEQYF
TRBV23-1,TRBJ1-5,NA,NA,TGCGCCAGCAGTCAAGTTATAATAGCGAAGAGCAATCAGCCCCAGCATTTT,CASSQVIIAKSNQPQHF
TRBV5-1,TRBJ1-2,NA,TRBD1,TGCGCCAGCAGCTCGGGACAGGGAAAATATGGCTACACCTTC,CASSSGQGKYGYTF
TRBV5-5,TRBJ2-2,NA,TRBD1,TGTGCCAGCAGCCTGGCCCGGGACAGGGACACCGGGGAGCTGTTTTTT,CASSLARDRDTGELFF
TRBV6-6,TRBJ1-5,NA,NA,TGTGCCAGCAGTTTGGCGGATCAGCCCCAGCATTTT,CASSLADQPQHF
TRBV11-2,TRBJ1-4,NA,NA,TGTGCCAGCAGCGTCCCGGGTAGAGGTGAAAAACTGTTTTTT,CASSVPGRGEKLFF
TRBV6-1,TRBJ2-7,once,TRBD1,TGTGCCAGCAGTGAAGGAACAGGGGAGTACTTC,CASSEGTGEYF
TRBV19,TRBJ1-2,NA,NA,TGTGCCAGCATTCCAGGGGACCGTCCTGGCTACACCTTC,CASIPGDRPGYTF
TRBV19,TRBJ1-1,once,NA,TGTGCCAGTAGTATAGGTGGGGGGGGATTGTACACTGAAGCTTTCTTT,CASSIGGGGLYTEAFF
TRBV7-2,TRBJ1-1,NA,NA,TGTGCCAGCAGCTTAGCGGAGGGTGGGAACACTGAAGCTTTCTTT,CASSLAEGGNTEAFF
TRBV19,TRBJ2-2,NA,TRBD2,TGTGCCAGTAGTACCTATGGACTAAGCGGGAGTACCGGGGAGCTGTTTTTT,CASSTYGLSGSTGELFF
TRBV12-3/TRBV12-4,TRBJ1-2,NA,NA,TGTGCCAGCACCCCAGGGGTATATGGCTACACCTTC,CASTPGVYGYTF
TRBV7-9,TRBJ2-7,NA,TRBD2,TGTGCCAGCAGCGAACTAGCGGGAGAGTACGAGCAGTACTTC,CASSELAGEYEQYF
TRBV5-4,TRBJ2-6,NA,TRBD1,TGTGCCAGCAGCTCCCGGGACAGGGGCCCCTCTGGGGCCAACGTCCTGACTTTC,CASSSRDRGPSGANVLTF
TRBV11-2,TRBJ2-7,NA,TRBD1,TGTGCCAGCAGCCATCCGGGACAGGGACCCCCCGAGCAGTACTTC,CASSHPGQGPPEQYF
TRBV28,TRBJ2-1,NA,TRBD2,TGTGCCAGCAGTTTACGACTAGCGGGAGGGCTTAGCTACAATGAGCAGTTCTTC,CASSLRLAGGLSYNEQFF
TRBV5-6,TRBJ1-3,NA,NA,TGTGCCAGCAGCTTGGACCTAAACTCTGGAAACACCATATATTTT,CASSLDLNSGNTIYF
TRBV28,TRBJ2-3,NA,NA,TGTGCCAGCAGTTTGTCGCATACGGCAGATACGCAGTATTTT,CASSLSHTADTQYF
TRBV13,TRBJ2-3,NA,TRBD2,TGTGCCAGCAGCTTAGGCGGACTAGCGGTTCGCACAGATACGCAGTATTTT,CASSLGGLAVRTDTQYF
TRBV3-1/TRBV3-2,TRBJ2-5,NA,NA,TGTGCCAGCAGCTTTGGAGGGGGAGGGGAGACCCAGTACTTC,CASSFGGGGETQYF
TRBV6-5,TRBJ1-2,NA,TRBD1,TGTGCCAGCAGCCGGGACAGTTTTTATGGCTACACCTTC,CASSRDSFYGYTF
TRBV19,TRBJ1-5,few,TRBD1,TGTGCCAGTAGGCGGACAGGGGGCGGTCAGCCCCAGCATTTT,CASRRTGGGQPQHF
TRBV27,TRBJ1-5,NA,NA,TGTGCCAGCAGTTTTAGCGTCAATAGCAATCAGCCCCAGCATTTT,CASSFSVNSNQPQHF
TRBV10-3,TRBJ2-5,NA,NA,TGTGCCATCAGTGACTTGGAAGGCCCGGAGGAGACCCAGTACTTC,CAISDLEGPEETQYF
TRBV10-3,TRBJ2-2,NA,NA,TGTGCCATCAGGCGGGATCCGAACACCGGGGAGCTGTTTTTT,CAIRRDPNTGELFF
TRBV29-1,TRBJ2-7,once,NA,TGCAGCGTTGGTGTCATAGTAGCGCAGTACTTC,CSVGVIVAQYF
TRBV25-1,TRBJ1-1,NA,NA,TGTGCCAGCAGTGACCTCGGGGGGGGGAACACTGAAGCTTTCTTT,CASSDLGGGNTEAFF
TRBV28,TRBJ1-5,NA,NA,TGTGCCAGCAGTTTAGGTCAAGGAGATCAGCCCCAGCATTTT,CASSLGQGDQPQHF
TRBV6-5,TRBJ2-7,NA,NA,TGTGCCAGCAGTTACTCCGTTCTAGGATCCTACGAGCAGTACTTC,CASSYSVLGSYEQYF
TRBV3-1/TRBV3-2,TRBJ2-7,few,NA,TGTGCCAGCAGCCAAACCGGGGCCTACGAGCAGTACTTC,CASSQTGAYEQYF
TRBV24-1,TRBJ2-1,NA,TRBD2,TGTGCCACCAGTGGGGCCGGGAGGATTGAGCAGTTCTTC,CATSGAGRIEQFF
TRBV5-4,TRBJ2-1,NA,TRBD2,TGTGCCAGCTGGTCACTTGGGGGAGGGCCGGGTGAGCAGTTCTTC,CASWSLGGGPGEQFF
TRBV7-9,TRBJ2-5,NA,TRBD2,TGTGCCAGCAGCTCGCCCCGACTAGCGGCGATACTGGAGACCCAGTACTTC,CASSSPRLAAILETQYF
TRBV19,TRBJ2-1,few,TRBD2,TGTGCCAGTAAACTTAGCGGGAATCGTTACAATGAGCAGTTCTTC,CASKLSGNRYNEQFF
TRBV6-2/TRBV6-3,TRBJ2-3,NA,TRBD1,TGTGCCAGCAGTAAGGACAGGGAGGCAGATACGCAGTATTTT,CASSKDREADTQYF
TRBV28,TRBJ1-1,NA,NA,TGTGCCAGCAGTTTCTGGGGGGGCGAGAACACTGAAGCTTTCTTT,CASSFWGGENTEAFF
TRBV6-1,TRBJ2-3,once,TRBD2,TGTGCCAGCAGTGAAGCGCCCCTAGCGGGGAACGCAGATACGCAGTATTTT,CASSEAPLAGNADTQYF
TRBV9,TRBJ2-2,few,TRBD2,TGTGCCAGCAGCACGGGACTAGCGGACGGGGAGCTGTTTTTT,CASSTGLADGELFF
TRBV6-2/TRBV6-3,TRBJ2-6,NA,NA,TGTGCCAGCAGTTCCACCTCCGGTACAGGGCCTGGGGCCAACGTCCTGACTTTC,CASSSTSGTGPGANVLTF
TRBV19,TRBJ2-7,NA,TRBD2,TGTGCCAGTAGTATCTCAGCGGGAGGGCCCTACGAGCAGTACTTC,CASSISAGGPYEQYF
TRBV10-3,TRBJ1-4,NA,TRBD1,TGTGCCATCAGTGAGGACAGGGTTAGTGAAAAACTGTTTTTT,CAISEDRVSEKLFF
TRBV7-9,TRBJ1-1,NA,NA,TGTGCCAGCAGCTTAGGGGAGGGGACTTACACTGAAGCTTTCTTT,CASSLGEGTYTEAFF
TRBV20-1,TRBJ2-7,NA,NA,TGCAGTGCCGTCAAGACGGGGCAGTACTTC,CSAVKTGQYF
TRBV12-3/TRBV12-4,TRBJ1-1,NA,NA,TGTGCCAGCAGTCTAGATTTCACAGAAGCTTTCTTT,CASSLDFTEAFF
TRBV5-1,TRBJ2-7,NA,NA,TGCGCCAGCAGCCAACAAACAGGGAGCGAGCAGTACTTC,CASSQQTGSEQYF
TRBV7-9,TRBJ2-1,NA,NA,TGTGCCAGCAGCGTACCCCCCGGGGAGGAGCAGTTCTTC,CASSVPPGEEQFF
TRBV29-1,TRBJ1-5,once,NA,TGCAGCGTTGCAGGGGTCAATCAGCCCCAGCATTTT,CSVAGVNQPQHF
TRBV5-1,TRBJ2-7,NA,NA,TGCGCCAGCAGCCGGGGATCAGCCGACGAGCAGTACTTC,CASSRGSADEQYF
TRBV7-2,TRBJ1-2,NA,TRBD1,TGTGCCAGCAGCGTCGACAGGGGAAACTATGGCTACACCTTC,CASSVDRGNYGYTF
TRBV7-3,TRBJ1-1,NA,NA,TGTGCCAGCAGCTTAACGGGGGGACCGTCTATGAACACTGAAGCTTTCTTT,CASSLTGGPSMNTEAFF
TRBV13,TRBJ2-7,NA,NA,TGTGCCAGCAGCTTGGAGACAGACACCTACGAGCAGTACTTC,CASSLETDTYEQYF
TRBV12-5,TRBJ1-5,once,TRBD1,TGTGCTAGTGGTTGGGGGACAGGGGCGGGTCAGCCCCAGCATTTT,CASGWGTGAGQPQHF
TRBV18,TRBJ1-2,NA,NA,TGTGCCAGCTCACCACCTGATCTGGTTAGCTATGGCTACACCTTC,CASSPPDLVSYGYTF
TRBV5-4,TRBJ1-6,once,NA,TGTGCCAGCAGTATTGGGTGGGAGAATTCACCCCTCCACTTT,CASSIGWENSPLHF
TRBV6-5,TRBJ2-1,few,TRBD1,TGTGCCAGCAGTTATACAGGGGGATCCTACAATGAGCAGTTCTTC,CASSYTGGSYNEQFF
TRBV7-2,TRBJ2-7,NA,NA,TGTGCCAGCAGCTATACAAGGACAGCTTACGAGCAGTACTTC,CASSYTRTAYEQYF
TRBV23-1,TRBJ2-7,NA,TRBD1,TGCGCCAGCAGGCAGGGGACAGGGGATTACCACGAGCAGTACTTC,CASRQGTGDYHEQYF
TRBV10-1,TRBJ1-1,NA,TRBD1,TGCGCCAGCAGATCCGACAGGGGCGCTGAAGCTTTCTTT,CASRSDRGAEAFF